The clone carrying this TCR beta chain appeared many times. Its specificity is unknown. The CDR3 has 16 residues. V was clipped by 5 bases and J by 6 bases; unmatched bases: 9. Germline V gives CDR1 SEHNR, CDR2 FQNEAQ (reference sequence). The data derive from a study of Graves' ophthalmopathy and Graves' hyperthyroidism. Amplification of TCR beta CDR3 regions used RNA transcripts. Amplification began with first-round RT-PCR using HTBI primers, then second-round multiplex PCR was performed. MiXCR, applied by TCRdb to the multiplex PCR reads, yields one record per CDR3 protein. This table holds 600,000 to 700,000 distinct CDR3 sequences, about two fifths found once. Excluded were patients with other autoimmune diseases, uncontrolled infections, pregnancy or lactation. Clinicians diagnosed using symptoms, serum thyroxine, TRAb, thyroid ultrasound and orbital computed tomography. The PBMCs were taken from more than 8 ml of fresh peripheral blood.

Study-wide findings and caveats: In separating ophthalmopathy from stable hyperthyroidism, a 13-signature model achieved around 85% sensitivity and 70% to 83% specificity.

Input material: peripheral blood. This receptor was identified in an adult man with Graves' ophthalmopathy. V is TRBV7-9 and J is TRBJ1-6; 8 nucleotides match TRBD1. Here the CDR3 reads CASSPPGTGSNSPLHF. The CDR3 DNA reads as TGTGCCAGCAGCCCCCCCGGGACAGGAAGTAATTCACCCCTCCACTTT.